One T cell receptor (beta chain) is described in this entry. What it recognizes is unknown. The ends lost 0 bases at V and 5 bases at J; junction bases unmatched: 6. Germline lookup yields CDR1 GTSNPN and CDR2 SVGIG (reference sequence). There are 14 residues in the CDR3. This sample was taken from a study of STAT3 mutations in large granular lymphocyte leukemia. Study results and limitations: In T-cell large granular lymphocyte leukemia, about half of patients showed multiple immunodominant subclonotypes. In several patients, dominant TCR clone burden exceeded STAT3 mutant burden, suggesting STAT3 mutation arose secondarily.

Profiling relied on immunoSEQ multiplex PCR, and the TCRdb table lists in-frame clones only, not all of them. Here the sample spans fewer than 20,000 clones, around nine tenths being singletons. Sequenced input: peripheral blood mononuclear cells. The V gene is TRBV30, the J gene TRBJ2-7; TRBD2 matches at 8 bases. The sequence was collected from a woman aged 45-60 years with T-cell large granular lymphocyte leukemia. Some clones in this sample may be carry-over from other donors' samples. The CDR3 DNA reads TGTGCCTGGAGTGTAAAGAGCGGGAGTGACGAGCAGTACTTC. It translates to CAWSVKSGSDEQYF.